One and the same sample provided the 29 T cell receptor beta chains below, sequenced in a study of early T cells in non-severe SARS-CoV-2 infection. TCRdb used MiXCR to reprocess the 5' RACE reads, holding one entry per CDR3 protein. The table records about 70,000 distinct CDR3 sequences, about 12% of them present only once. This specimen consisted of whole blood, obtained at baseline. These receptors were taken from an adult who was a healthcare worker with PCR-confirmed SARS-CoV-2 infection or an uninfected control (not recorded which). The donor label of this sample is uncertain.

This chain links TRBV27 with TRBJ1-5; D gene uncertain. The germline V gene has CDR1 MNHEY and CDR2 SMNVEV (reference sequence). The CDR3 covers 15 residues. Trimming stripped 9 bases from V and 0 bases from J, with 15 bases between. CDR3 nucleotide sequence: TGTGCCAGGGGCACGAAAACAAATAGCAATCAGCCCCAGCATTTT. Amino acid sequence: CARGTKTNSNQPQHF.

The rearrangement joins TRBV24-1 to TRBJ2-3; the match to TRBD2 covers 13 bases. This CDR3 has 18 amino acids. The V gene end was trimmed by 4 bases and the J gene end by 0 bases; junction bases not matched to a gene: 6. CDR1 KGHDR and CDR2 SFDVKD come from the germline V gene. Written as DNA, the CDR3 is TGTGCCACCAGTGACACGGGACTAGCGGGGACTAGCACAGATACGCAGTATTTT. Translating it yields CATSDTGLAGTSTDTQYF.

The chain couples TRBV12-3 or TRBV12-4 to TRBJ1-1; no clear D gene. The V and J ends lost 3 bases and 1 base respectively, with 6 bases between them. The CDR3 extends over 13 amino acids. The CDR3 coding sequence is TGTGCCAGCAGTTTGGTACAGAACACTGAAGCTTTCTTT. Its protein is CASSLVQNTEAFF.

The table lists this clonotype with a few counts. This sequence joins TRBV7-6 and TRBJ1-1, with 7 bases identical to TRBD1. Germline CDR1 SGHVS, CDR2 FNYEAQ. CDR3 length equals 14 residues. Trimming cost V 5 bases and J 5 bases; bases outside gene matches: 8. DNA of the CDR3: TGTGCCAGCAGCCCAAACAGGGGCAGGACTGAAGCTTTCTTT. Its translation is CASSPNRGRTEAFF.

This clonotype was detected ten times or more. The rearrangement links TRBV7-9 to TRBJ1-1, with 11 bases identical to TRBD1. Germline CDR1 is SEHNR and CDR2 is FQNEAQ (reference sequence). V trimming: 1 base; J trimming: 4 bases; junction bases outside the gene matches: 2. The CDR3 has 15 amino acids. CDR3 sequence: CASSLEDRGLTEAFF. The CDR3 DNA follows: TGTGCCAGCAGCTTAGAGGACAGGGGGCTCACTGAAGCTTTCTTT.

This clonotype occurred many times. The gene calls are TRBV27 and TRBJ1-1; a possible D gene is TRBD1 (6 bases). The CDR3 runs to 13 residues. V lost 3 bases, J lost 10 bases, and 15 bases lay in between. Germline V gene sequence: CDR1 MNHEY, CDR2 SMNVEV (reference sequence). In nucleotides, the CDR3 is TGTGCCAGCAGTTTTCCGGGGGCTGACGGAGCTTTCTTT. This translates into CASSFPGADGAFF.

This sequence joins TRBV20-1 and TRBJ2-7, with 9 bases aligning to TRBD2. Germline loops: CDR1 DFQATT, CDR2 SNEGSKA (reference sequence). This CDR3 has 14 residues. Trimming cost V 6 bases and J 3 bases; bases outside gene matches: 9. The CDR3 bases are TGCAGTGCCATATATAGCGGGAGTTTCTACGAGCAGTACTTC. Protein product: CSAIYSGSFYEQYF.

This sequence joins TRBV2 and TRBJ1-2; 7 bases are shared with TRBD1. J was trimmed by 1 base and V by 6 bases; bases with no gene match: 8. CDR1 SNHLY and CDR2 FYNNEI come from the germline V gene. The CDR3 runs 15 residues. CDR3 in amino acids: CASSPNRGHNYGYTF. The CDR3 DNA reads as TGTGCCAGCAGCCCGAACAGGGGACATAACTATGGCTACACCTTC.

The rearrangement uses TRBV7-8 and TRBJ2-7, with D uncertain. Trimming removed 5 bases from V and 2 bases from J, with 13 bases in between. There are 14 residues in the CDR3. Germline V CDR1 and CDR2: SGHVS, FQNEAQ. The CDR3 nucleotides are TGTGCCAGCAGCCCAGGTGAAGAAGCCTACGAGCAGTACTTC. It encodes CASSPGEEAYEQYF.

This clonotype has a handful of counts. The genes are TRBV6-6 and TRBJ1-2; TRBD1 might be the D (5 bases). CDR1 and CDR2 (germline): MNHNY, SVGAGI (reference sequence). The length of the CDR3 is 12 residues. V gave up 8 bases and J gave up 6 bases, with 13 bases separating them. CDR3 protein: CASGGERNGYTF. The CDR3 nucleotides are TGTGCCAGCGGAGGGGAAAGGAATGGCTACACCTTC.

This clonotype has a count of ten or more. V usage is TRBV7-9 and J usage is TRBJ1-5; possibly TRBD1 for D (6 bases). This CDR3 has 14 residues. Germline V gene lookup returns CDR1 SEHNR and CDR2 FQNEAQ (reference sequence). Deletions cut 0 bases from V and 8 bases from J, with 11 bases between. CDR3: CASSLARQAEPQHF. The CDR3 DNA reads as TGTGCCAGCAGCTTAGCGCGACAGGCAGAGCCCCAGCATTTT.

V usage is TRBV7-8 and J usage is TRBJ1-1; 7 bases agree with TRBD1. The CDR3 spans 14 residues. V lost 6 bases to trimming and J lost 0 bases; unmatched junction nucleotides: 4. CDR1 is SGHVS, CDR2 FQNEAQ, per germline. For the CDR3, the DNA is TGTGCCAGCAGGCGACAGGGAATGAACACTGAAGCTTTCTTT. Translated: CASRRQGMNTEAFF.

The V call is TRBV2, the J call TRBJ2-7; tentative D call: TRBD2 (5 bases). The CDR3 runs to 14 residues. V was pared by 3 bases and J by 1 base, with 10 bases between. CDR1 SNHLY and CDR2 FYNNEI come from the germline V gene. As DNA, the CDR3 is TGTGCCAGCAGTGAGAGGGTGATTTCCTACGAGCAGTACTTC. This gives the protein CASSERVISYEQYF.

This clonotype was picked up a small number of times. The CDR3 spells CASGTIQETQYF. DNA of the CDR3: TGTGCCAGCGGAACAATCCAAGAGACCCAGTACTTC. This sequence joins TRBV7-2 and TRBJ2-5, with D unclear. The V gene's germline CDR1 is SGHTA and CDR2 FQGNSA. The CDR3 loop spans 12 amino acids. V was clipped by 8 bases and J by 1 base, with 8 bases between them.

In its sample, this clonotype was seen many times. The chain couples TRBV10-2 to TRBJ2-6, with D possibly TRBD1 on 6 matching bases. Germline CDR1 reads WSHSY; CDR2 reads SAAADI. Deletions cut 3 bases from V and 0 bases from J, with 9 bases between. The CDR3 is 16 amino acids. The chain's CDR3 is CASSDRGASGANVLTF. The CDR3 coding sequence is TGCGCCAGCAGTGACAGGGGCGCCTCTGGGGCCAACGTCCTGACTTTC.

This clonotype was counted many times. The V and J genes are TRBV6-6 and TRBJ2-7; 10 bases agree with TRBD2. Germline CDR1 and CDR2: MNHNY and SVGAGI (reference sequence). The CDR3 length is 12 residues. V lost 10 bases to trimming and J lost 3 bases; unmatched junction nucleotides: 3. CDR3 amino acids: CATSGSGYEQYF. CDR3 nucleotides: TGTGCCACTAGCGGGAGTGGCTACGAGCAGTACTTC.

There are a few counts of this clonotype. This rearrangement joins TRBV5-1 to TRBJ2-7, with a possible D match to TRBD2 (6 bases). The CDR3 has 11 residues. Looked up from germline, CDR1 is SGHRS and CDR2 is YFSETQ. Here the CDR3 DNA reads TGCGCTTCGGGGGAGCGGAACGAGCAGTACTTC. Its translation is CASGERNEQYF.

This clonotype has ten or more counts. The V gene is TRBV9, the J gene TRBJ2-7; a possible D gene is TRBD2 (7 bases). The CDR3 totals 12 residues. Trimming left V 7 bases short and J 6 bases short, with 14 bases between. Germline V gene sequence: CDR1 SGDLS, CDR2 YYNGEE. The CDR3 nucleotides are TGTGCCAGCGGTGGGGGGGCTGGCGAGCAGTACTTC. Translating it yields CASGGGAGEQYF.

The sample holds a few counts of this clonotype. This chain's CDR3 is CASMRDRADTGELFF. The CDR3 DNA sequence: TGTGCCAGCATGAGAGACAGGGCGGACACCGGGGAGCTGTTTTTT. The rearrangement joins TRBV9 to TRBJ2-2; 7 bases map to TRBD1. The CDR3 length is 15 residues. Per the germline V gene, CDR1 is SGDLS and CDR2 is YYNGEE. V dropped 6 bases and J dropped 3; count of bases not matched to a gene: 8.

This clonotype was seen at least ten times. V is TRBV9 and J is TRBJ1-2, with D unclear. This CDR3 region has 12 residues. Germline V gene data show CDR1 as SGDLS and CDR2 as YYNGEE. Between the trimmed V and J ends, which lost 4 bases and 5 bases, there was a span of 9 bases. CDR3 residues: CASSFGVYGYTF. Here the CDR3 DNA reads TGTGCCAGCAGCTTTGGGGTATATGGCTACACCTTC.

The chain is built from TRBV20-1 and TRBJ2-2; 7 bases fit TRBD2. Trimming at V came to 0 bases and at J to 2 bases, leaving 3 bases not matched to a gene. The CDR3 runs 15 residues. Per the germline V gene, CDR1 is DFQATT and CDR2 is SNEGSKA (reference sequence). CDR3 DNA: TGCAGTGCTAGAGATCCTAGCGGCAACACCGGGGAGCTGTTTTTT. This codes for CSARDPSGNTGELFF.

The genes are TRBV7-3 and TRBJ2-3, with TRBD2 matching over 7 bases. The germline V gene encodes CDR1 SGHTA and CDR2 FQGTGA. V shed 4 bases, J shed 4 bases, and the junction held 8 bases outside the gene matches. CDR3 length equals 15 residues. CDR3 amino acids: CASSYGAGRSDTQYF. As DNA, the CDR3 is TGTGCCAGCAGCTATGGAGCGGGAAGGTCAGATACGCAGTATTTT.

This clonotype was counted between two and nine times. The rearrangement links TRBV2 to TRBJ2-5; D perhaps matches TRBD2 (5 bases). Per germline, CDR1 SNHLY and CDR2 FYNNEI. The CDR3 length is 12 residues. V was clipped by 7 bases and J by 7 bases, with 13 bases between them. The CDR3: CASTPGSGTQYF. CDR3 coding DNA: TGTGCCAGCACCCCGGGGTCCGGGACCCAGTACTTC.

This clonotype was observed a handful of times. The rearrangement links TRBV3-1 to TRBJ1-2; 10 bases map to TRBD1. Germline V CDR1 and CDR2: LGHDT, YNNKEL (reference sequence). Germline trimming cut 3 bases from V and 3 bases from J; bases unmatched to any gene: 10. CDR3 length: 17 residues. CDR3 sequence reads: CASSHRGQGRGDYGYTF. The CDR3 DNA reads as TGTGCCAGCAGCCATCGGGGACAGGGGCGTGGGGACTATGGCTACACCTTC.

The table lists this clonotype with a few counts. The rearrangement uses TRBV7-3 and TRBJ2-1; 12 nucleotides align to TRBD2. Trimming cost V 5 bases and J 3 bases; bases outside gene matches: 2. This CDR3 spans 15 amino acids. The V gene's germline CDR1 is SGHTA and CDR2 FQGTGA. The CDR3 DNA sequence: TGTGCCAGCAGCCCGGGACTAGCGGGCTACAATGAGCAGTTCTTC. This encodes CASSPGLAGYNEQFF.

With respect to this clonotype: Given a much more abundant clone one base away, this may be a read error. This chain uses TRBV20-1 with TRBJ1-1; no clear D. This CDR3 contains 14 residues. CDR1 and CDR2 from the germline V gene are DFQATT and SNEGSKA (reference sequence). CDR3 sequence (DNA): TGCAGTGCTAGTCCCCTACAGAAGAACACTGAAGTTTTCTTT. Translating gives CSASPLQKNTEVFF.

This clonotype was seen at least ten times. The V and J genes are TRBV4-1 and TRBJ2-7; unclear D gene. Germline CDR1 MGHRA, CDR2 YSYEKL. This CDR3 has 15 amino acids. Trimming left V 4 bases short and J 4 bases short, with 17 bases between. The CDR3: CASSPLTGAAYEQYF. The CDR3 bases are TGCGCCAGCAGCCCTCTAACTGGCGCCGCTTACGAGCAGTACTTC.

This clonotype was found a few times. The J gene is TRBJ2-7, the V gene TRBV6-5; 9 nucleotides line up with TRBD2. Germline-derived CDR1 and CDR2 are MNHEY and SVGAGI. This CDR3 contains 14 residues. V shed 6 bases and J 0 bases; nucleotides not matched to a gene: 3. CDR3: CASRLAGTSYEQYF. The CDR3 region has the DNA TGTGCCAGCAGGCTAGCGGGGACCTCCTACGAGCAGTACTTC.

This clonotype qualifies as medium-sized (0.01 to 0.1%). The chain carries TRBV7-9 and TRBJ1-1, with 8 bases identical to TRBD1. Germline CDR1 SEHNR, CDR2 FQNEAQ (reference sequence). There are 15 residues in the CDR3. Unmatched junction bases numbered 7, after V lost 1 base and J lost 6 bases. The DNA for the CDR3 is TGTGCCAGCAGCTTAGTAAGAACAGGGGGGGCTGAAGCTTTCTTT. This codes for CASSLVRTGGAEAFF.